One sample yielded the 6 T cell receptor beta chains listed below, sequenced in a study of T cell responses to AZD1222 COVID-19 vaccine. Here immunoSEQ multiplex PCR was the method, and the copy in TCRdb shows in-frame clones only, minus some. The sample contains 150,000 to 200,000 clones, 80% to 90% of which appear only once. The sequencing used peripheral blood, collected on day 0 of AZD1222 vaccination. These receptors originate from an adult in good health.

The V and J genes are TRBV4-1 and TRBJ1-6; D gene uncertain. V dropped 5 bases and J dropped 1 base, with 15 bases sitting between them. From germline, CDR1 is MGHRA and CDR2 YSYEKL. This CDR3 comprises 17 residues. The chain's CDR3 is CASSEGWGASYNSPLHF. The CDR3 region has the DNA TGCGCCAGCAGCGAGGGATGGGGAGCTTCCTATAATTCACCCCTCCACTTT.

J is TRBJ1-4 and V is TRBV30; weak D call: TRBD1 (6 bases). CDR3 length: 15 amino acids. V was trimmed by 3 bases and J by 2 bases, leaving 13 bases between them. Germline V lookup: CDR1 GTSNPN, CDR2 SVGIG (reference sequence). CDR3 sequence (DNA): TGTGCCTGGAGGGATACAGGGAGGACTAATGAAAAACTGTTTTTT. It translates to CAWRDTGRTNEKLFF.

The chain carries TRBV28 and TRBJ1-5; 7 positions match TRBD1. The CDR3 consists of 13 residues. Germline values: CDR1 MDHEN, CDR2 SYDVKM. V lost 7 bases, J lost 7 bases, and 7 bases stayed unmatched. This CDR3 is CASTYDRAQPQHF. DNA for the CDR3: TGTGCCAGCACCTATGACAGGGCACAGCCCCAGCATTTT.

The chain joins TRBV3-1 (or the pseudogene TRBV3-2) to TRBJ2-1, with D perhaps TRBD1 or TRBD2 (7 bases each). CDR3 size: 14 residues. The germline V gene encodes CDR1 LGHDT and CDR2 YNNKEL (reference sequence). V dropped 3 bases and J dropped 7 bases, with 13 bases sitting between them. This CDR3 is CASSHSRGGNEQFF. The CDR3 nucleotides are TGTGCCAGCAGCCATTCCAGGGGGGGGAATGAGCAGTTCTTC.

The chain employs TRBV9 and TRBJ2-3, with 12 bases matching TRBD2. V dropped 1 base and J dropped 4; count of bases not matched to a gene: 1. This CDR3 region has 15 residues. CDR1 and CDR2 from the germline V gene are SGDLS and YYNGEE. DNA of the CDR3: TGTGCCAGCAGCGTAAGACTAGCGGGGGCAGATACGCAGTATTTT. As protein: CASSVRLAGADTQYF.

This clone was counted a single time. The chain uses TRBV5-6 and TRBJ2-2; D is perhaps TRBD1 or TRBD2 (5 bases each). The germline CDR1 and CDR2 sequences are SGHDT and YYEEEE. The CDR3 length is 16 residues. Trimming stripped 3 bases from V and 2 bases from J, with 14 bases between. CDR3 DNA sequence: TGTGCCAGCAGCTGGGGCCCGGGACCCAACACCGGGGAGCTGTTTTTT. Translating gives CASSWGPGPNTGELFF.